One and the same sample provided the 15 T cell receptor beta chains below, sequenced in a study of T-cell reconstitution after alpha-beta-depleted transplantation in children (TCRdb year 2016). Library preparation used PCR. Sequencing relied on an Illumina HiSeq 2500. TCR library preparation used molecular barcoding, with unique molecular identifiers applied to normalize quantification of the TCRbeta repertoire. TCRdb applied fastp at Q25 and MiXCR to the public reads, then kept only in-frame beta chains. Rows with one shared CDR3 protein collapse into an entry with the most common genes and DNA. This sample gives about 5,000 distinct CDR3 sequences in total; around 7.3% of them show up just once. Of the sample, roughly 1.8% falls within the top ten clones. The label giving this sample's time point can be read as: day 60 (about 2 months) after transplantation. This specimen's treatment or condition label, per the study, means: allogeneic hematopoietic cell transplantation with graft depleted of TCRalphabeta T cells and CD19 B cells.

This sample comprised PBMCs, mostly from graft donor cells, obtained 60 days after TCRalphabeta/CD19-depleted stem cell transplant. These TCRs come from a boy younger than two who had a stem cell transplant for SCID, so the T cells may come from the graft donor.

In its sample, this clonotype is medium-sized (0.01 to 0.1%). V usage is TRBV10-1 and J usage is TRBJ2-1, with D tentatively TRBD1 (6 bases). Between the trimmed V and J ends, which lost 5 bases and 6 bases, there was a span of 20 bases. The CDR3 consists of 16 residues. Germline V gene lookup returns CDR1 WNHNN and CDR2 SYGVQD (reference sequence). CDR3 residues: CASSNIQGSPRNEQFF. CDR3 nucleotide sequence: TGCGCCAGCAGTAACATACAGGGCTCCCCGCGCAATGAGCAGTTCTTC.

This clonotype has just one count. This sequence joins TRBV12-5 and TRBJ2-1; TRBD1 agrees at 10 bases. J gave up 8 bases and V 6 bases, and 10 bases lay outside the gene matches. The germline V gene has CDR1 LGHNT and CDR2 FRNRAP. The CDR3 consists of 15 residues. The CDR3 sequence: CASGTPGTGVDEQFF. The CDR3 nucleotides are TGTGCTAGTGGAACCCCCGGGACAGGGGTCGATGAGCAGTTCTTC. Together with reference TRBV12-5 and TRBJ2-1, the CDR3 gives the full variable domain: DARVTQTPRHKVTEMGQEVTMRCQPILGHNTVFWYRQTMMQGLELLAYFRNRAPLDDSGMPKDRFSAEMPDATLATLKIQPSEPRDSAVYFCASGTPGTGVDEQFFGPGTRLTVL.

This clonotype appeared many times. The J gene is TRBJ2-2, the V gene TRBV25-1; D ambiguous. The length of the CDR3 is 10 residues. Germline loops: CDR1 MGHDK, CDR2 SYGVNS. V was pared by 4 bases and J by 8 bases, with 2 bases between. The DNA of the CDR3 is TGTGCCAGCAGTGGTGGGGAGCTGTTTTTT. Translated, it gives CASSGGELFF.

This clonotype is medium-sized by share. The chain is built from TRBV6-1 and TRBJ1-1; D ambiguous. The CDR3 contains 11 residues. The V end lost 9 bases, the J end lost 1 base, and 6 bases lay between the germline ends. Germline loops: CDR1 MNHNS, CDR2 SASEGT. The CDR3, as DNA: TGTGCCAGAGACTCGAACACTGAAGCTTTCTTT. Its translation: CARDSNTEAFF.

In its sample, this clonotype ranks as medium-sized. The chain joins TRBV12-3 or TRBV12-4 to TRBJ2-7; 7 nucleotides align to TRBD1. The CDR3 length is 13 residues. Trimming cost V 4 bases and J 4 bases; bases outside gene matches: 4. CDR3 sequence (DNA): TGTGCCAGCAGTTGGACAGGCTATTACGAGCAGTACTTC. It translates to CASSWTGYYEQYF.

By proportion, this clonotype is medium-sized. The genes are TRBV3-1 and TRBJ2-1; a possible D gene is TRBD2 (5 bases). V was pared by 0 bases and J by 5 bases, with 17 bases between. The CDR3 has 17 amino acids. Germline V gene data show CDR1 as LGHDT and CDR2 as YNNKEL (reference sequence). The chain's CDR3 is CASSQDSQLERHNEQFF. DNA of the CDR3: TGTGCCAGCAGCCAAGATTCCCAACTAGAGAGACACAATGAGCAGTTCTTC.

This clonotype was found many times. This sequence joins TRBV15 and TRBJ1-5; the D gene is possibly TRBD1 (5 bases). The germline V gene encodes CDR1 LNHNV and CDR2 YYDKDF (reference sequence). CDR3 length: 16 amino acids. The V end lost 1 base, the J end lost 4 bases, and 14 bases lay between the germline ends. The CDR3 nucleotides read TGTGCCACCAGCAGAGTTGGGGCGGATTATAATCAGCCCCAGCATTTT. Translating it yields CATSRVGADYNQPQHF.

This clonotype ranks as medium-sized. The chain links TRBV2 to TRBJ2-3, with D maybe TRBD1 (5 bases). Germline V gene lookup returns CDR1 SNHLY and CDR2 FYNNEI. The germline V and J ends were trimmed by 8 bases and 5 bases, with 20 bases remaining between them. The CDR3 length is 15 residues. The CDR3 sequence: CASSPWGFPGDTQYF. The CDR3, as DNA: TGTGCCAGCTCCCCCTGGGGCTTTCCAGGAGATACGCAGTATTTT.

Judged by abundance, this clonotype is medium-sized (0.01 to 0.1%). The CDR3 region has the DNA TGCGCCAGCAGCTTGATGGGGAGCCATACCTACAATGAGCAGTTCTTC. Protein product: CASSLMGSHTYNEQFF. The V and J genes are TRBV5-1 and TRBJ2-1, with TRBD2 as a possible D gene (5 bases). The V end lost 1 base, the J end lost 2 bases, and 13 bases lay between the germline ends. Germline CDR1 reads SGHRS; CDR2 reads YFSETQ. The CDR3 extends over 16 amino acids.

By share of the sample, this clonotype is medium-sized. This sequence joins TRBV7-9 and TRBJ2-3, with D unclear. The germline V and J ends were trimmed by 4 bases and 0 bases, with 11 bases remaining between them. Germline CDR1 SEHNR, CDR2 FQNEAQ (reference sequence). This CDR3 spans 15 amino acids. Written as DNA, the CDR3 is TGTGCCAGCAGCTCCCGTCGGCTTAGCACAGATACGCAGTATTTT. This codes for CASSSRRLSTDTQYF.

Points on this clonotype: An end of the junction differs from the germline gene, which may be a read error. The genes are TRBV7-2 and TRBJ2-2, with D possibly TRBD2 on 5 matching bases. This CDR3 contains 14 residues. Germline V gene lookup returns CDR1 SGHTA and CDR2 FQGNSA. CDR3 sequence reads: CARSFRLPCWELLF. The CDR3 region has the DNA TGTGCCAGGAGCTTTCGGCTTCCCTGCTGGGAGCTGCTTTTT.

This clonotype is categorized as medium-sized (0.01 to 0.1%). The rearrangement joins TRBV28 to TRBJ1-1; D may be TRBD1 (5 bases). Germline V gene data show CDR1 as MDHEN and CDR2 as SYDVKM. V lost 5 bases to trimming and J lost 7 bases, with 14 bases between them. This CDR3 has 13 residues. The CDR3 loop reads CASSPPVGGEAFF. The CDR3 DNA follows: TGTGCCAGCAGTCCTCCAGTGGGGGGTGAAGCTTTCTTT.

This clonotype is labeled medium-sized. CDR3 region: CSAQTPAFYEQYF. CDR3 nucleotide sequence: TGCAGTGCCCAGACCCCAGCCTTCTACGAGCAGTACTTC. The V and J genes are TRBV20-1 and TRBJ2-7; D gene uncertain. V was shortened by 6 bases and J by 3 bases, with 15 bases between the two germline ends. The CDR3 runs 13 residues. From germline, CDR1 is DFQATT and CDR2 SNEGSKA (reference sequence).

This clonotype is labeled as medium-sized. The chain recombines TRBV12-3 or TRBV12-4 with TRBJ1-1; D is perhaps TRBD1 (6 bases). This CDR3 spans 14 amino acids. The V end lost 5 bases, the J end lost 4 bases, and 14 bases lay between the germline ends. CDR3 protein: CASSAPDRSTEAFF. The CDR3 nucleotides read TGTGCCAGCAGTGCACCGGACAGATCCACTGAAGCTTTCTTT.

The chain combines TRBV2 with TRBJ2-3; unclear D gene. CDR1 is SNHLY and CDR2 is FYNNEI in the germline V gene. Trimming took off 9 bases at V and 5 bases at J, with 9 bases between the two ends. CDR3 length: 11 amino acids. The CDR3 region is CARIRGDTQYF. The CDR3 bases are TGTGCCAGAATCAGAGGAGATACGCAGTATTTT. The entire variable domain, with the rest obtained from reference TRBV2 and TRBJ2-3, is as follows: EPEVTQTPSHQVTQMGQEVILRCVPISNHLYFYWYRQILGQKVEFLVSFYNNEISEKSEIFDDQFSVERPDGSNFTLKIRSTKLEDSAMYFCARIRGDTQYFGPGTRLTVL.